This TCR beta chain appears in the sequencing data of a study of a mutant IDH1 vaccine in newly diagnosed glioma. About the research overall: Therapy received beforehand was radiotherapy, temozolomide, or both, with most patients given both. Study conclusions and caveats: The vaccine induced immune responses, and these occurred in more than 80% of patients.

TCRdb keeps only in-frame clones here, not all; method: immunoSEQ multiplex PCR. The sample lists 45,000 or so clones; 65% to 90% were seen once. Remarks on this clone: What it binds is not known.

CDR3 size: 15 residues. The germline V gene encodes CDR1 MGHRA and CDR2 YSYEKL. Trimming took off 4 bases at V and 4 bases at J, with 16 bases between the two ends. Described time point: week 35, safety follow-up. Doses comprised 300 ug of mutant IDH1 20-mer peptide each, plus topical imiquimod. The origin of this receptor is a middle-aged woman with glioma. Some clones in this sample may be carry-over from other donors' samples. The source was PBMCs, collected from a glioma patient whose treatment included an IDH1 peptide vaccine. The rearrangement uses TRBV4-1 and TRBJ1-1; the D gene is possibly TRBD1 (6 bases). The CDR3 DNA reads TGCGCCAGCAGCCTCGGGGGAGGGGGAGGCACTGAAGCTTTCTTT. Amino acid sequence: CASSLGGGGGTEAFF.